The 22 T cell receptor beta chains listed next were all sequenced from one sample in a study of cytomegalovirus exposure and HLA in healthy donors. The PCR used 60 Vbeta and 13 Jbeta primers. The protocol was immunoSEQ multiplex PCR, while the TCRdb copy is restricted to in-frame clones and leaves out a portion. This sample has approximately 240,000 clones, with approximately 84% found just once. The specimen sequenced was PBMCs. These receptors all stem from a middle-aged woman in good health and CMV-seronegative.

The chain employs TRBV4-3 and TRBJ2-2; 9 bases line up with TRBD2. The CDR3 spans 16 residues. V shed 4 bases, J shed 5 bases, and the junction held 8 bases outside the gene matches. Germline V lookup: CDR1 LGHNA, CDR2 YSLEER. CDR3: CASSRGAGGTTGELFF. CDR3 nucleotide sequence: TGCGCCAGCAGCCGCGGAGCGGGGGGCACGACCGGGGAGCTGTTTTTT.

In this sample, this clone turned up once. The chain carries TRBV25-1 and TRBJ2-5, with D tentatively TRBD2 (5 bases). CDR3 length equals 15 residues. Germline-derived CDR1 and CDR2 are MGHDK and SYGVNS. The V end was cut by 1 base, the J end by 1 base, with 10 bases between. In DNA form, the CDR3 reads TGTGCCAGCAGTGAATTGATCGGGGTCCAAGAGACCCAGTACTTC. Translating gives CASSELIGVQETQYF.

This clone was counted a few times. The chain carries TRBV10-2 and TRBJ2-1; the D is unclear. Trimming left V 4 bases short and J 6 bases short, with 4 bases between. The CDR3 sequence is 11 residues long. Germline lookup yields CDR1 WSHSY and CDR2 SAAADI. CDR3 residues: CASSVSNEQFF. The CDR3 DNA is TGCGCCAGCAGTGTGAGCAATGAGCAGTTCTTC.

This clone was found a few times. This chain uses TRBV4-1 with TRBJ1-4; D may be TRBD1 (6 bases). The CDR3 contains 20 residues. Trimming removed 4 bases at V and 8 bases at J, with 32 bases between. Germline-derived CDR1 and CDR2 are MGHRA and YSYEKL. Here the CDR3 DNA reads TGCGCCAGCAGCCTACCTCAGGGGAGTCCTGGGGGTAGAGCCCGGGAAAAACTGTTTTTT. Protein: CASSLPQGSPGGRAREKLFF.

This rearrangement joins TRBV18 to TRBJ2-5, with D possibly matching TRBD2 (6 bases). The CDR3 runs to 15 residues. Germline CDR1 reads KGHSH; CDR2 reads LQKENI. V lost 4 bases to trimming and J lost 2 bases, with 14 bases between them. DNA of the CDR3: TGTGCCAGCTCACGGAGGGGCAGTGAGCAAGAGACCCAGTACTTC. Translating gives CASSRRGSEQETQYF.

This clone has a single count. The chain links TRBV6-4 to TRBJ2-3, with TRBD2 matching 10 bases. V shed 3 bases, J shed 3 bases, and the junction held 3 bases outside the gene matches. Germline CDR1 MRHNA, CDR2 SNTAGT. CDR3 length equals 15 residues. The CDR3 loop reads CASSEAGGPTDTQYF. The CDR3 DNA follows: TGTGCCAGCAGTGAAGCGGGGGGGCCAACAGATACGCAGTATTTT.

The CDR3 loop reads CASRPHTGVRTEAFF. For the CDR3, the DNA is TGTGCCAGCAGACCCCATACAGGGGTACGGACTGAAGCTTTCTTT. V gene TRBV27 combines with J gene TRBJ1-1; 7 nucleotides match TRBD1. The germline V gene encodes CDR1 MNHEY and CDR2 SMNVEV (reference sequence). The CDR3 covers 15 residues. After removal of 6 bases from V and 5 bases from J, the junction contained 12 bases not matched to a gene.

This clone was observed a handful of times. CDR3 protein: CASRSSYEQYF. The CDR3 region has the DNA TGTGCCAGCAGGAGCTCCTACGAGCAGTACTTC. V is TRBV2 and J is TRBJ2-7; no reliable D call. Germline lookup yields CDR1 SNHLY and CDR2 FYNNEI. The CDR3 runs 11 residues. V gave up 6 bases and J gave up 0 bases, with 3 bases separating them.

The chain joins TRBV6-6 to TRBJ2-3, with D perhaps matching TRBD1 (6 bases). The germline CDR1 and CDR2 sequences are MNHNY and SVGAGI (reference sequence). V lost 2 bases and J 0 bases, leaving 9 bases between the germline ends. The CDR3 contains 15 residues. The CDR3 here is CASSYPGQSTDTQYF. For the CDR3, the DNA is TGTGCCAGCAGTTACCCCGGACAGAGCACAGATACGCAGTATTTT.

In DNA form, the CDR3 reads TGTGCCCGCTCCAGGGGGAGGTCCAAAAACATTCAGTACTTC. It specifies CARSRGRSKNIQYF. V is TRBV27 and J is TRBJ2-4; possible D gene TRBD1, 7 bases. Germline values: CDR1 MNHEY, CDR2 SMNVEV (reference sequence). V shed 11 bases and J shed 2 bases, with 16 bases lying between them. The CDR3 sequence is 14 residues long.

This chain connects TRBV27 to TRBJ1-5; tentative D call: TRBD1 (5 bases). Germline V lookup: CDR1 MNHEY, CDR2 SMNVEV (reference sequence). The CDR3 is made up of 14 amino acids. The V gene lost 2 bases and the J gene lost 3 bases, with 8 bases spanning the gap. CDR3 nucleotides: TGTGCCAGCAGTTTACAAGGGGACAATCAGCCCCAGCATTTT. This sequence encodes CASSLQGDNQPQHF.

The chain uses TRBV27 and TRBJ1-5, with D perhaps matching TRBD1 (5 bases). Trimming left V 6 bases short and J 1 base short, with 16 bases between. The CDR3 is made up of 16 amino acids. The germline gives CDR1 MNHEY, CDR2 SMNVEV (reference sequence). In nucleotides, the CDR3 is TGTGCCAGCAGGGACCTGGGACTTTACAGCAATCAGCCCCAGCATTTT. This encodes CASRDLGLYSNQPQHF.

This chain links TRBV19 with TRBJ1-5, with a weak D call TRBD1 (5 bases). The V and J ends lost 6 bases and 0 bases respectively, with 18 bases between them. CDR1 is LNHDA and CDR2 is SQIVND in the germline V gene (reference sequence). This CDR3 contains 17 residues. The CDR3 region is CASSPPFRGNSNQPQHF. CDR3 nucleotide sequence: TGTGCCAGTAGCCCCCCGTTTAGGGGTAATAGCAATCAGCCCCAGCATTTT.

The rearrangement joins TRBV9 to TRBJ2-1; D possibly corresponds to TRBD2 (7 bases). The germline CDR1 and CDR2 sequences are SGDLS and YYNGEE. The CDR3 runs to 15 residues. Trimming removed 3 bases from V and 8 bases from J, with 18 bases in between. The DNA for the CDR3 is TGTGCCAGCAGCGAGCTTCGTGGGGGGGGCTATGAGCAGTTCTTC. Translation gives CASSELRGGGYEQFF. Full variable domain (missing parts from reference TRBV9 and TRBJ2-1): DSGVTQTPKHLITATGQRVTLRCSPRSGDLSVYWYQQSLDQGLQFLIQYYNGEERAKGNILERFSAQQFPDLHSELNLSSLELGDSALYFCASSELRGGGYEQFFGPGTRLTVL.

The chain links TRBV29-1 to TRBJ2-5; TRBD1 matches 10 bases. This CDR3 comprises 14 residues. V was pared by 7 bases and J by 7 bases, with 12 bases of the junction left unmatched. Germline-derived CDR1 and CDR2 are SQVTM and ANQGSEA. DNA for the CDR3: TGCAGCGGGGACGAGACAGGGGGCTATGGGACCCAGTACTTC. Translated, it gives CSGDETGGYGTQYF. Combining the CDR3 with reference TRBV29-1 and TRBJ2-5 gives the whole variable domain SAVISQKPSRDICQRGTSLTIQCQVDSQVTMMFWYRQQPGQSLTLIATANQGSEATYESGFVIDKFPISRPNLTFSTLTVSNMSPEDSSIYLCSGDETGGYGTQYFGPGTRLLVL.

V gene TRBV5-4 combines with J gene TRBJ2-1; the D gene is possibly TRBD2 (6 bases). Per germline, CDR1 SGHNT and CDR2 YYREEE (reference sequence). V was clipped by 2 bases and J by 0 bases, with 9 bases between them. This CDR3 region has 15 residues. CDR3 region: CASSLDSGSYNEQFF. The CDR3 DNA reads as TGTGCCAGCAGCTTAGATAGCGGCTCCTACAATGAGCAGTTCTTC.

The CDR3 sequence: CASKGARNTGELFF. In DNA, the CDR3 is TGTGCCAGTAAAGGAGCCAGAAACACCGGGGAGCTGTTTTTT. The gene calls are TRBV19 and TRBJ2-2; D is ambiguous. The CDR3 covers 14 residues. Germline CDR1 reads LNHDA; CDR2 reads SQIVND (reference sequence). The V and J ends lost 7 bases and 2 bases respectively, with 11 bases between them.

The rearrangement uses TRBV7-9 and TRBJ2-1; D gene unclear. Trimming pared 0 bases from V and 9 bases from J, leaving 6 bases between. CDR3 length: 12 amino acids. Per the germline V gene, CDR1 is SEHNR and CDR2 is FQNEAQ (reference sequence). The CDR3 region has the DNA TGTGCCAGCAGCTTAGCCCAATCTGAGCAGTTCTTC. This translates into CASSLAQSEQFF.

The chain uses TRBV5-1 and TRBJ1-3, with TRBD1 identical over 7 bases. The CDR3 runs 12 residues. Germline CDR1 SGHRS, CDR2 YFSETQ. V lost 2 bases, J lost 8 bases, and 1 base stayed unmatched. CDR3 region: CASSFTGDTIYF. The CDR3 coding sequence is TGCGCCAGCAGCTTTACAGGGGACACCATATATTTT.

In its sample, this clone was seen a few times. The CDR3 DNA is TGTGCCAGCAGAGACTCCGGGACATTGGGGGCCGGGGAGCTGTTTTTT. It yields the protein CASRDSGTLGAGELFF. The chain recombines TRBV6-6 with TRBJ2-2, with D maybe TRBD1 (6 bases). The CDR3 extends over 16 amino acids. The germline V gene has CDR1 MNHNY and CDR2 SVGAGI (reference sequence). The germline V and J ends were trimmed by 6 bases and 6 bases, with 20 bases remaining between them.

This clone was recorded once. The chain is built from TRBV5-6 and TRBJ2-7; TRBD1 is a possible D gene (6 bases). Germline V CDR1 and CDR2: SGHDT, YYEEEE. The CDR3 loop spans 13 amino acids. Trimming took off 4 bases at V and 7 bases at J, with 15 bases between the two ends. Here the CDR3 reads CASSQNRVGEQYF. DNA for the CDR3: TGTGCCAGCAGCCAAAACAGGGTCGGGGAGCAGTACTTC.

This clone was recorded once. J is TRBJ2-1 and V is TRBV28; 9 bases map to TRBD1. This CDR3 comprises 15 residues. The germline gives CDR1 MDHEN, CDR2 SYDVKM. The V and J ends lost 6 bases and 6 bases, in that order; junction bases with no gene match: 9. In DNA form, the CDR3 reads TGTGCCAGCAGGAAACCGGGACAGGGTATCAATGAGCAGTTCTTC. Translated, it gives CASRKPGQGINEQFF.